These 14 T cell receptor beta chains came from one sample sequenced in a study of T cells after yellow fever vaccination. TCRdb reanalysed the 5' RACE reads using MiXCR and keeps one entry per CDR3 protein. This sample has 300,000 or so distinct CDR3 sequences; 10% to 15% occur once, and the top ten carry around 0.55%. Sample: CD4+ T cells sorted from PBMCs, taken 45 days after the yellow fever booster vaccination. The receptors were gathered from a man younger than 45 who received the YFV17D yellow fever vaccine.

In its sample, this clonotype was seen a few times. This sequence joins TRBV12-3 or TRBV12-4 and TRBJ2-7; 9 bases agree with TRBD1. This CDR3 spans 14 amino acids. CDR3 sequence reads: CATGIGTGPYEQYF. The CDR3 bases are TGTGCTACGGGGATAGGGACAGGGCCCTACGAGCAGTACTTC.

There are a few counts of this clonotype. This sequence joins TRBV6-5 and TRBJ2-3, with 12 bases lining up with TRBD2. CDR1 and CDR2 (germline): MNHEY, SVGAGI. This CDR3 region has 16 residues. V dropped 0 bases and J dropped 5; count of bases not matched to a gene: 3. This CDR3 reads CASSYSASGRVDTQYF. The DNA for the CDR3 is TGTGCCAGCAGTTACTCGGCTAGCGGGAGGGTAGATACGCAGTATTTT.

There are many counts of this clonotype. The chain is built from TRBV4-2 and TRBJ2-1; D might be TRBD2 (6 bases). Germline V gives CDR1 LGHNA, CDR2 YNFKEQ. The CDR3 runs 18 residues. Trimming stripped 1 base from V and 0 bases from J, with 16 bases between. The CDR3 loop reads CASSQAGTPQYSYNEQFF. The DNA for the CDR3 is TGTGCCAGCAGCCAAGCGGGGACTCCTCAATACTCCTACAATGAGCAGTTCTTC.

The CDR3: CADRGSARTYTDTQYF. The CDR3 DNA sequence: TGTGCCGACAGAGGGTCAGCGAGAACCTACACAGATACGCAGTATTTT. The chain uses TRBV10-3 and TRBJ2-3, with D possibly being TRBD1 or TRBD2 (5 bases each). CDR3 size: 16 residues. V dropped 11 bases and J dropped 2 bases, with 23 bases sitting between them. Germline V CDR1 and CDR2: ENHRY, SYGVKD.

This clonotype was seen at least ten times. The genes are TRBV20-1 and TRBJ1-4; D ambiguous. The germline V gene has CDR1 DFQATT and CDR2 SNEGSKA (reference sequence). The CDR3 length is 14 residues. V was trimmed by 1 base and J by 4 bases, leaving 10 bases between them. The CDR3 here is CSARVDGLNEKLFF. The CDR3 region has the DNA TGCAGTGCTAGAGTGGACGGCCTTAATGAAAAACTGTTTTTT.

This chain connects TRBV29-1 to TRBJ2-2, with D possibly being TRBD1 or TRBD2 (5 bases each). Germline V CDR1 and CDR2: SQVTM, ANQGSEA. Trimming pared 7 bases from V and 6 bases from J, leaving 12 bases between. The CDR3 sequence is 12 residues long. The CDR3 nucleotides are TGCAGCGCCGCCGGGGCTGCCGGGGAGCTGTTTTTT. Its protein product is CSAAGAAGELFF.

J is TRBJ2-1 and V is TRBV5-4; weak D call: TRBD1 (6 bases). CDR3 size: 14 residues. The ends were cut back, 4 bases at V and 7 bases at J, with 15 bases in the middle. In germline, CDR1 is SGHNT, CDR2 YYREEE (reference sequence). The CDR3 region is CASSPPGTTNEQFF. The CDR3 DNA reads as TGTGCCAGCAGCCCCCCAGGGACAACAAATGAGCAGTTCTTC.

This chain joins TRBV27 and TRBJ2-5; 10 positions match TRBD1. The trim removed 0 bases at V and 5 bases at J, leaving 3 bases unmatched. This CDR3 is built from 15 residues. Germline V gene lookup returns CDR1 MNHEY and CDR2 SMNVEV (reference sequence). The CDR3 here is CASSLSRTGGETQYF. The CDR3 DNA follows: TGTGCCAGCAGTTTATCCAGGACAGGGGGTGAGACCCAGTACTTC.

Only a few counts were recorded for this clonotype. V and J are TRBV7-2 and TRBJ2-5; D tentatively fits TRBD1 or TRBD2 (5 bases each). Trimming left V 5 bases short and J 7 bases short, with 17 bases between. Germline loops: CDR1 SGHTA, CDR2 FQGNSA. The CDR3 consists of 14 residues. The CDR3 sequence: CASSDRRGPGTQYF. CDR3 sequence (DNA): TGTGCCAGCAGCGACAGACGGGGCCCCGGGACCCAGTACTTC. The complete variable domain, with remaining parts taken from reference TRBV7-2 and TRBJ2-5, reads GAGVSQSPSNKVTEKGKDVELRCDPISGHTALYWYRQSLGQGLEFLIYFQGNSAPDKSGLPSDRFSAERTGGSVSTLTIQRTQQEDSAVYLCASSDRRGPGTQYFGPGTRLLVL.

This clonotype was counted a few times. The rearrangement uses TRBV29-1 and TRBJ2-1, with D possibly being TRBD1 (6 bases). Trimming stripped 5 bases from V and 5 bases from J, with 19 bases between. This CDR3 region has 15 residues. Germline V CDR1 and CDR2: SQVTM, ANQGSEA. DNA for the CDR3: TGCAGCGTTCCCCGAGGGGGTGGGTTGAACAATGAGCAGTTCTTC. Protein product: CSVPRGGGLNNEQFF.

This clonotype has just a few counts. V is TRBV7-2 and J is TRBJ2-3; possible D gene TRBD1, 5 bases. V lost 5 bases and J 3 bases, leaving 12 bases between the germline ends. The CDR3 runs to 14 residues. Germline V lookup: CDR1 SGHTA, CDR2 FQGNSA. The CDR3 nucleotides are TGTGCCAGCAGCAAGGAAAGGGGAACAGATACGCAGTATTTT. Protein: CASSKERGTDTQYF.

In its sample, this clonotype was seen a few times. The V and J genes are TRBV4-3 and TRBJ2-2; TRBD2 is a possible D gene (6 bases). This CDR3 is 19 amino acids long. The germline V gene has CDR1 LGHNA and CDR2 YSLEER. Trimming removed 0 bases at V and 4 bases at J, with 21 bases between. The CDR3 loop is CASSQDSARVGEATGELFF. For the CDR3, the DNA is TGCGCCAGCAGCCAAGATTCGGCGCGGGTCGGGGAGGCCACCGGGGAGCTGTTTTTT.

This clonotype was seen a handful of times. The chain has TRBV20-1 and TRBJ2-5, with D maybe TRBD2 (6 bases). Germline V gene sequence: CDR1 DFQATT, CDR2 SNEGSKA (reference sequence). Trimming removed 3 bases at V and 4 bases at J, with 18 bases between. This CDR3 has 15 amino acids. Written as DNA, the CDR3 is TGCAGTGCTAGGGGGGGATTGGCTAGAAGAGAGACCCAGTACTTC. Protein sequence: CSARGGLARRETQYF.

In this sample, this clonotype turned up a few times. V is TRBV5-1 and J is TRBJ2-1; 7 bases align to TRBD2. The germline V gene has CDR1 SGHRS and CDR2 YFSETQ. The CDR3 loop spans 15 amino acids. With 3 bases clipped from V and 0 bases from J, the junction kept 3 bases outside the gene matches. CDR3 sequence: CASSSWGGSYNEQFF. The CDR3 DNA reads TGCGCCAGCAGCTCTTGGGGGGGCTCCTACAATGAGCAGTTCTTC.